The rows below give T cell receptor beta chains drawn from one sample of a study of blood T cell repertoires in COVID-19. Method: immunoSEQ multiplex PCR; TCRdb's copy keeps in-frame clones and lacks some. In the table there are 150,000 to 200,000 clones, 88% of which are singletons. Input material: peripheral blood. These receptors were obtained from a man aged 60-69 years with acute or convalescent COVID-19. The CDR3 runs from the conserved cysteine through the conserved F or W. Each record gives: D gene, J gene, clone size, V gene, CDR3 DNA, CDR3 protein. The D gene is left open where the match is weak. Size tells how often a clone was seen (once, few, many) or the class of an expanded clone, and some rows leave it out.

>TRBD1|TRBJ2-6|NA|TRBV2
TGTGCCGGGACAGGTTCGGGGGCCAACGTCCTGACTTTC
CAGTGSGANVLTF
>NA|TRBJ2-1|NA|TRBV10-3
TGTGCCATCAGATCATCGGTAGGAAGGGGCTACAATGAGCAGTTCTTC
CAIRSSVGRGYNEQFF
>NA|TRBJ1-1|NA|TRBV19
TGTGCCAGTAAAAGCCCCGGAACAGGGCGGACTGAAGCTTTCTTT
CASKSPGTGRTEAFF
>NA|TRBJ1-1|NA|TRBV15
TGTGCCACCAGCAGAAGGGGCTTGCGGGAAGCTTTCTTT
CATSRRGLREAFF
>TRBD1|TRBJ2-7|NA|TRBV7-6
TGTGCCAGCAGCTTTCAGACAGGGAATTCCTACGAGCAGTACTTC
CASSFQTGNSYEQYF
>NA|TRBJ1-3|NA|TRBV6-5
TGTGCCAGCAAAGAGGGAGGTGGAAACACCATATATTTT
CASKEGGGNTIYF
>TRBD1|TRBJ1-4|NA|TRBV6-5
TGTGCCAGCAGCCTTACAGGGGGCTCTAATGAAAAACTGTTTTTT
CASSLTGGSNEKLFF
>TRBD1|TRBJ1-6|NA|TRBV7-3
TGTGCCAGCAGCTTGGACAGGCGGTATAATTCACCCCTCCACTTT
CASSLDRRYNSPLHF
>TRBD1|TRBJ2-2|NA|TRBV4-3
TGCGCCAGCAGCCAAGCCCCGACAGGGATCACCGGGGAGCTGTTTTTT
CASSQAPTGITGELFF
>TRBD1|TRBJ1-6|few|TRBV19
TGTGCCAGTAGTAGGCAGGGGGAATCACCCCTCCACTTT
CASSRQGESPLHF
>NA|TRBJ1-1|NA|TRBV5-6
TGTGCCAGCAGCCTAAAACAGGGTCACACTGAAGCTTTCTTT
CASSLKQGHTEAFF
>NA|TRBJ1-2|NA|TRBV25-1
TGTGCCAGCAGTGACCCGCAGGGGAGAAACTATGGCTACACCTTC
CASSDPQGRNYGYTF
>TRBD1|TRBJ2-5|NA|TRBV5-1
TGCGCCAGCAGCTTGGGACAGGGGAATTCAGAGACCCAGTACTTC
CASSLGQGNSETQYF
>TRBD1|TRBJ1-4|NA|TRBV3-1/TRBV3-2
TGTGCCAGCAGCCAAGATTCCACAGGGGGTTTAAATGAAAAACTGTTTTTT
CASSQDSTGGLNEKLFF
>NA|TRBJ2-3|NA|TRBV5-5
TGTGCCAGCAATTTGGCAGGGGCCACAGATACGCAGTATTTT
CASNLAGATDTQYF
>NA|TRBJ1-1|NA|TRBV18
TGTGCCAGCTCACCAATTGACACAGGTACGAACACTGAAGCTTTCTTT
CASSPIDTGTNTEAFF
>NA|TRBJ2-7|NA|TRBV16
TGTGCCAGCAGCCAATCCCGGACAGAGACCTACGAGCAGTACTTC
CASSQSRTETYEQYF
>NA|TRBJ2-1|NA|TRBV7-2
TGTGCCAGCAGCGGGGAGGGGGTTGAGCAGTTCTTC
CASSGEGVEQFF
>NA|TRBJ1-3|few|TRBV7-6
TGTGCCAGCAGCTTAGGGGGCTATAATGGAAACACCATATATTTT
CASSLGGYNGNTIYF
>NA|TRBJ1-1|NA|TRBV5-1
TGCGCCAGCAGCCCCGGGGGGGAAGCTTTCTTT
CASSPGGEAFF
>TRBD1|TRBJ1-2|NA|TRBV6-6
TGTGCCAGCAGTGGGGACAGGCTCCTTAACTATGGCTACACCTTC
CASSGDRLLNYGYTF
>TRBD1|TRBJ2-5|NA|TRBV7-8
TGTGCCAGCAGACCGGACAGGGTACAAGAGACCCAGTACTTC
CASRPDRVQETQYF
>TRBD1|TRBJ1-3|once|TRBV10-3
TGTGCCATCAGCTTAGGGACAGTCAGCTCTGGAAACACCATATATTTT
CAISLGTVSSGNTIYF
>TRBD2|TRBJ2-5|NA|TRBV2
TGTGCCAGCACCAAGCGGGGTCAAGAGACCCAGTACTTC
CASTKRGQETQYF
>NA|TRBJ2-7|NA|TRBV5-5
TGTGCCAGCAGCTCTGCCTCCATCCGGGTCTACGAGCAGTACTTC
CASSSASIRVYEQYF
>NA|TRBJ1-4|NA|TRBV18
TGTGCCAGCTCACATGACAGGTTTCGGGAAAAACTGTTTTTT
CASSHDRFREKLFF
>NA|TRBJ2-5|NA|TRBV27
TGTGCCAGCAGAACTACAGGCCGGGAAGAGACCCAGTACTTC
CASRTTGREETQYF
>NA|TRBJ1-2|few|TRBV5-4
TGTGCCAGCAGCTTGGGAGGGAAGGGGGTCTATGGCTACACCTTC
CASSLGGKGVYGYTF
>TRBD1|TRBJ2-1|NA|TRBV19
TGTGCCAGTAGTATAGCCCCGACAGGGGGCAATGAGCAGTTCTTC
CASSIAPTGGNEQFF
>NA|TRBJ2-5|NA|TRBV6-5
TGTGCCAGCAGGTTCGGGGGAAACAGAGAGACCCAGTACTTC
CASRFGGNRETQYF
>TRBD1|TRBJ1-2|NA|TRBV4-2
TGTGCCAGCAGCCAAGGGGACAGCTCGAACCGGGGCTACACCTTC
CASSQGDSSNRGYTF
>TRBD1|TRBJ1-1|NA|TRBV5-4
TGTGCCAGCAGCGCCGCCCCCGGGGGACAGGGAAACACTGAAGCTTTCTTT
CASSAAPGGQGNTEAFF
>NA|TRBJ1-3|NA|TRBV7-2
TGTGCCAGCACACGGACAGACTCTGGAAACACCATATATTTT
CASTRTDSGNTIYF
>TRBD1|TRBJ1-2|NA|TRBV24-1
TGTGCCACCAGTGACCGACGGGACAGGGACTCCAACTATGGCTACACCTTC
CATSDRRDRDSNYGYTF
>TRBD2|TRBJ2-1|NA|TRBV5-1
TGCGCCAGCAGCCCTGAGACTAGCGGGGGGGCGTGGCAGTTCTTC
CASSPETSGGAWQFF
>NA|TRBJ1-1|NA|TRBV3-1/TRBV3-2
TGTGCCAGCACCCTAGGGGCTACTGAAGCTTTCTTT
CASTLGATEAFF